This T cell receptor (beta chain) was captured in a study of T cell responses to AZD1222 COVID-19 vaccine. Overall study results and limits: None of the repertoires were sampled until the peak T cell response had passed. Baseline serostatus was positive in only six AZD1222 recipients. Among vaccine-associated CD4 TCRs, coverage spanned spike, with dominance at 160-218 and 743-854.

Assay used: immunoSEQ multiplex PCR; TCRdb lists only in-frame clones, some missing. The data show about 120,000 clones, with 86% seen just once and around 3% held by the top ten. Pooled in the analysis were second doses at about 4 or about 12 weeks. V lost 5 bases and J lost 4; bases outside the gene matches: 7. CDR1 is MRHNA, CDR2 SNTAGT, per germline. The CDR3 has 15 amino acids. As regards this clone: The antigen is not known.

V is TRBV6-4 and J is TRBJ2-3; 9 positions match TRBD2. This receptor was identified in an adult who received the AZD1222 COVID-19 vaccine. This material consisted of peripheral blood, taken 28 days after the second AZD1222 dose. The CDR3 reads CASSSGRGGSDTQYF. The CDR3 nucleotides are TGTGCCAGCAGTTCCGGGCGGGGGGGCTCAGATACGCAGTATTTT.